Presented here are 18 T cell receptor beta chains from one specimen sequenced in a study of blood T cell repertoires in COVID-19. Method: immunoSEQ multiplex PCR; TCRdb's copy keeps in-frame clones and lacks some. The sample has tens of thousands of clones; about 78% are singletons. Sequencing input: peripheral blood. These receptors all stem from a human donor in a cohort sampled during active COVID-19.

This clone was counted a single time. The V gene is TRBV29-1, the J gene TRBJ1-5; D call uncertain. The CDR3 is 14 amino acids. Germline V CDR1 and CDR2: SQVTM, ANQGSEA. Trimming stripped 5 bases from V and 5 bases from J, with 16 bases between. DNA for the CDR3: TGCAGCGTTCGGGAGGGAGGTTTCGATCAGCCCCAGCATTTT. This sequence encodes CSVREGGFDQPQHF.

V usage is TRBV5-1 and J usage is TRBJ1-3; D gene ambiguous. Between the trimmed V and J ends, which lost 1 base and 4 bases, there was a span of 9 bases. Looked up from germline, CDR1 is SGHRS and CDR2 is YFSETQ. The CDR3 runs to 14 residues. As DNA, the CDR3 is TGCGCCAGCAGCTTGCTCCAGGAAGGAAACACCATATATTTT. It specifies CASSLLQEGNTIYF. The variable domain in full, with the rest retrieved from reference TRBV5-1 and TRBJ1-3, is KAGVTQTPRYLIKTRGQQVTLSCSPISGHRSVSWYQQTPGQGLQFLFEYFSETQRNKGNFPGRFSGRQFSNSRSEMNVSTLELGDSALYLCASSLLQEGNTIYFGEGSWLTVV.

The V gene is TRBV4-3, the J gene TRBJ2-6; D possibly corresponds to TRBD1 (6 bases). The CDR3 has 15 amino acids. Germline V lookup: CDR1 LGHNA, CDR2 YSLEER. V was clipped by 2 bases and J by 1 base, with 6 bases between them. The DNA of the CDR3 is TGCGCCAGCAGCCAAAGGGGGTCTGGGGCCAACGTCCTGACTTTC. Protein sequence: CASSQRGSGANVLTF.

The chain is built from TRBV9 and TRBJ1-1; 7 bases are a match to TRBD1. This CDR3 is 14 amino acids long. V trimming: 2 bases; J trimming: 0 bases; junction bases outside the gene matches: 1. The V gene's germline CDR1 is SGDLS and CDR2 YYNGEE. CDR3 sequence: CASSVDRVNTEAFF. Here the CDR3 DNA reads TGTGCCAGCAGCGTCGACAGGGTGAACACTGAAGCTTTCTTT.

The chain has TRBV14 and TRBJ2-5, with 15 bases lining up with TRBD2. The germline CDR1 and CDR2 sequences are SGHDN and FVKESK. The CDR3 is 17 amino acids. J gave up 5 bases and V 2 bases, and 6 bases lay outside the gene matches. CDR3 residues: CASSQRGLAGGRETQYF. CDR3 sequence (DNA): TGTGCCAGCAGCCAACGCGGACTAGCGGGGGGGCGGGAGACCCAGTACTTC.

The rearrangement joins TRBV7-9 to TRBJ2-7; D may be TRBD2 (6 bases). The V and J ends lost 3 bases and 7 bases respectively, with 10 bases between them. The CDR3 covers 12 residues. CDR1 is SEHNR, CDR2 FQNEAQ, per germline (reference sequence). CDR3 residues: CASSFLGGEQYF. CDR3 coding DNA: TGTGCCAGCAGCTTCTTGGGAGGAGAGCAGTACTTC. Full variable domain (missing parts from reference TRBV7-9 and TRBJ2-7): DTGVSQNPRHKITKRGQNVTFRCDPISEHNRLYWYRQTLGQGPEFLTYFQNEAQLEKSRLLSDRFSAERPKGSFSTLEIQRTEQGDSAMYLCASSFLGGEQYFGPGTRLTVT.

The chain carries TRBV30 and TRBJ1-6, with D possibly being TRBD1 (6 bases). Germline V gene lookup returns CDR1 GTSNPN and CDR2 SVGIG (reference sequence). The ends were cut back, 5 bases at V and 6 bases at J, with 14 bases in the middle. The CDR3 has 14 residues. CDR3 DNA sequence: TGTGCCTGGGCTTTCACAGGGACTAATTCACCCCTCCACTTT. Protein sequence: CAWAFTGTNSPLHF.

This clone was detected a few times. The chain recombines TRBV10-3 with TRBJ2-7; possible D gene TRBD1, 5 bases. The V gene's germline CDR1 is ENHRY and CDR2 SYGVKD. The CDR3 is made up of 12 amino acids. Between the trimmed V and J ends, which lost 5 bases and 3 bases, there was a span of 8 bases. For the CDR3, the DNA is TGTGCCATCAGTCCCAGGGACTACGAGCAGTACTTC. Its protein product is CAISPRDYEQYF.

J is TRBJ2-7 and V is TRBV30; 11 bases are a match to TRBD1. The V and J ends lost 2 bases and 7 bases, in that order; junction bases with no gene match: 7. The V gene's germline CDR1 is GTSNPN and CDR2 SVGIG (reference sequence). The CDR3 has 14 residues. The CDR3 loop is CAWSRTGGFREQYF. CDR3 sequence (DNA): TGTGCCTGGAGTAGGACAGGGGGCTTCAGGGAGCAGTACTTC.

This chain uses TRBV6-5 with TRBJ2-7; TRBD1 agrees at 7 bases. Trimming removed 5 bases from V and 3 bases from J; junction bases left unmatched: 7. The germline V gene has CDR1 MNHEY and CDR2 SVGAGI. The CDR3 is made up of 14 amino acids. The CDR3 DNA follows: TGTGCCAGCAGTAGACAGGGATCATTCTACGAGCAGTACTTC. This gives the protein CASSRQGSFYEQYF.

The V gene is TRBV5-1, the J gene TRBJ1-1; 8 bases match TRBD1. CDR3 length: 14 residues. In germline, CDR1 is SGHRS, CDR2 YFSETQ. V shed 3 bases, J shed 5 bases, and the junction held 6 bases outside the gene matches. The CDR3 reads CASSSLGDRTEAFF. The CDR3, as DNA: TGCGCCAGCAGCTCTTTAGGGGACAGGACTGAAGCTTTCTTT.

This chain joins TRBV30 and TRBJ1-2; weak D call: TRBD1 (5 bases). CDR1 is GTSNPN and CDR2 is SVGIG in the germline V gene (reference sequence). This CDR3 spans 15 amino acids. The V gene lost 7 bases and the J gene lost 1 base, with 19 bases spanning the gap. The CDR3 region has the DNA TGTGCCTCCCTGTCTCCTGTGGGGCTTAACTATGGCTACACCTTC. It codes for CASLSPVGLNYGYTF.

V gene TRBV12-3 or TRBV12-4 combines with J gene TRBJ1-2; D is undetermined. The CDR3 sequence is 13 residues long. Trimming took off 1 base at V and 7 bases at J, with 10 bases between the two ends. The CDR3 region has the DNA TGTGCCAGCAGTTTAGGCCCTCTGAGTGGCTACACCTTC. Translating gives CASSLGPLSGYTF.

The chain is built from TRBV18 and TRBJ2-6, with D uncertain. The CDR3 has 13 amino acids. The ends were cut back, 2 bases at V and 6 bases at J, with 5 bases in the middle. Germline CDR1 reads KGHSH; CDR2 reads LQKENI. DNA for the CDR3: TGTGCCAGCTCACCATCAGAGGCCAACGTCCTGACTTTC. Translated, it gives CASSPSEANVLTF.

The chain links TRBV7-9 to TRBJ1-3, with D hard to call. The CDR3 spans 11 residues. V was cut by 8 bases and J by 12 bases, with 14 bases left in between. CDR1 is SEHNR and CDR2 is FQNEAQ in the germline V gene (reference sequence). The DNA of the CDR3 is TGTGCCAGCGGAGAAGGAATGATCATATATTTT. This sequence encodes CASGEGMIIYF.

The V and J genes are TRBV25-1 and TRBJ1-4; 10 nucleotides match TRBD1. This CDR3 has 15 residues. V was pared by 4 bases and J by 8 bases, with 7 bases of the junction left unmatched. Germline CDR1 and CDR2: MGHDK and SYGVNS. The CDR3 protein is CASSAGTGVLEKLFF. For the CDR3, the DNA is TGTGCCAGCAGTGCCGGGACAGGGGTCTTGGAAAAACTGTTTTTT.

The rearrangement uses TRBV19 and TRBJ2-7; 9 bases line up with TRBD1. Germline V gene data show CDR1 as LNHDA and CDR2 as SQIVND (reference sequence). V gave up 10 bases and J gave up 2 bases; unmatched junction bases: 9. CDR3 length equals 14 residues. The CDR3 DNA reads TGTGCCACCAGGGAGGACAGGGGCGCCTACGAGCAGTACTTC. It encodes CATREDRGAYEQYF.

This rearrangement joins TRBV7-2 to TRBJ2-7, with TRBD2 identical over 7 bases. Germline V gene sequence: CDR1 SGHTA, CDR2 FQGNSA. The V and J ends lost 4 bases and 0 bases, in that order; junction bases with no gene match: 6. The CDR3 spans 15 residues. The CDR3 bases are TGTGCCAGCAGCTCCCCTAGCGGTCTCTCCTACGAGCAGTACTTC. This codes for CASSSPSGLSYEQYF.